What follows is one T cell receptor beta chain and its context. Antigen specificity is unknown. This record comes from a study of T cells after yellow fever vaccination. Overall study context: When fractions had low cell numbers, they were prepared with SMART-Seq v4 Ultra Low Input.

The V and J ends lost 7 bases and 7 bases, in that order; junction bases with no gene match: 15. The germline V gene has CDR1 MNHEY and CDR2 SVGEGT. The CDR3 runs 15 residues. Template switching with 5'RACE generated the TCR cDNA and added a universal primer site and UMIs. A single record per CDR3 protein comes from TCRdb applying MiXCR to the 5' RACE reads. The sample holds around 500,000 distinct CDR3 sequences, 20% to 25% seen once. Whole-study results and caveats: Reappearing after the booster were most of the clones from primary vaccination (roughly 95% CD4, around 90% CD8). Clonotype sharing between CD4 and CD8 compartments was small.

Sequencing was performed on PBMCs, taken roughly 20 days after the first yellow fever vaccination. This sequence originates from a man between 18 and 35 years old who received the YFV17D yellow fever vaccine. V gene TRBV6-2 or TRBV6-3 combines with J gene TRBJ2-7, with TRBD1 identical over 8 bases. The CDR3 DNA sequence: TGTGCCAGCATGGAGACCGGACAGGGACGTTGGGAGCAGTACGTC. Translating it yields CASMETGQGRWEQYV.